The present TCR beta chain was sequenced within a study of cytomegalovirus exposure and HLA in healthy donors. Findings and caveats of the study: Earlier results showed most TCR beta V segments being productive about 87% or about 30% of the time.

The primer mix had 60 Vbeta and 13 Jbeta primers. Clones were read by immunoSEQ multiplex PCR, and TCRdb kept only the in-frame ones, dropping some. The sample has approximately 290,000 clones, 80% seen once. CDR1 is SGHNT, CDR2 YENEEA, per germline. This CDR3 comprises 17 residues. V lost 0 bases, J lost 1 base, and 16 bases lay in between. As concerns this clone: The target antigen is unknown.

This receptor was identified in a girl aged 2 to 9 in good health and CMV-seronegative. The sample consisted of PBMCs. This chain connects TRBV11-3 to TRBJ2-7; possibly TRBD2 for D (6 bases). CDR3 region: CASSLDWSWGESYEQYF. The CDR3 DNA is TGTGCCAGCAGCTTAGATTGGAGTTGGGGGGAATCCTACGAGCAGTACTTC.